This TCR beta chain was retrieved from a study of blood T cell dynamics during melanoma immunotherapy. On the study more broadly: Patients with metastatic melanoma got pembrolizumab or nivolumab-ipilimumab as first-line care.

A note on this clone: The antigen is unknown.

As to time point: pre-treatment baseline. The CDR3 sequence is 17 residues long. In germline, CDR1 is SGHTA, CDR2 FQGNSA. J lost 3 bases, V lost 5 bases, and 13 bases had no gene match. DNA loading was fixed at around 0.35 ug for all bulk PBMC samples. Data came from immunoSEQ multiplex PCR; TCRdb stores just in-frame clones and leaves some out. The sample has 9,500 to 11,000 clones, around 91% seen once; the top ten hold around 7%. Study-level points and caveats: Unlike progressors, later disease-control patients had W3 repertoires gaining clonality or diversity.

Sample: blood, taken from a patient treated with checkpoint blockade. V gene TRBV7-2 combines with J gene TRBJ2-7; TRBD1 matches at 10 bases. This sequence originates from a human donor with melanoma. The DNA of the CDR3 is TGTGCCAGCAGCCCCTCGTGGGCGGGGGACAGGGGCTACGAGCAGTACTTC. It yields the protein CASSPSWAGDRGYEQYF.